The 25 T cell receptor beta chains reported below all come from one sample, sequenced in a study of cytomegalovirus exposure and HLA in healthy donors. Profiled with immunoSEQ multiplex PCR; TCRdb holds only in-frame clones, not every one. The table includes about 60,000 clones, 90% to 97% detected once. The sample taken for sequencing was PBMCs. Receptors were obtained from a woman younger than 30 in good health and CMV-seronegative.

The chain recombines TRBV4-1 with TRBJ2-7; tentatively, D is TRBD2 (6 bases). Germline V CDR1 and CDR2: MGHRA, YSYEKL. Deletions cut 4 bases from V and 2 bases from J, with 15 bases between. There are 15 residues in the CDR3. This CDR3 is CASSPRGLGAYEQYF. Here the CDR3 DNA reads TGCGCCAGCAGCCCCCGGGGGTTGGGGGCCTACGAGCAGTACTTC.

The CDR3 sequence: CASQPPVATEAFF. CDR3 bases: TGTGCCAGTCAACCTCCCGTGGCCACTGAAGCTTTCTTT. J is TRBJ1-1 and V is TRBV25-1; no reliable D call. V lost 9 bases to trimming and J lost 4 bases, with 15 bases between them. Germline values: CDR1 MGHDK, CDR2 SYGVNS. This CDR3 comprises 13 residues.

The CDR3: CASSVGPERGTEAFF. CDR3 in DNA: TGTGCCAGCAGCGTAGGGCCGGAAAGGGGCACTGAAGCTTTCTTT. The rearrangement joins TRBV9 to TRBJ1-1, with TRBD1 as a possible D gene (5 bases). This CDR3 region has 15 residues. V lost 0 bases and J lost 4, with 13 bases in between. Germline assignment: CDR1 SGDLS and CDR2 YYNGEE.

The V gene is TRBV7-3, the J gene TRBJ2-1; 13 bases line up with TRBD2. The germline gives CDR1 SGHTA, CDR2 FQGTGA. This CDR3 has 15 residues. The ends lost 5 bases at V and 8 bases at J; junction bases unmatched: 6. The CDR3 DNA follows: TGTGCCAGCAGCCGCAGGACTAGCGGGGGTGATGAGCAGTTCTTC. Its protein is CASSRRTSGGDEQFF.

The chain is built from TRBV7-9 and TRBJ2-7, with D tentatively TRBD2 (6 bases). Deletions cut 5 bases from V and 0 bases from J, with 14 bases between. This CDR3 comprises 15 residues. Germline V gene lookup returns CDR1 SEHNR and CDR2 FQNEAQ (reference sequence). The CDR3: CASSRGLSSSYEQYF. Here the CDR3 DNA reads TGTGCCAGCAGCCGGGGGTTGAGTAGCTCCTACGAGCAGTACTTC. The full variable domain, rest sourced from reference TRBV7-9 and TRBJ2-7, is DTGVSQNPRHKITKRGQNVTFRCDPISEHNRLYWYRQTLGQGPEFLTYFQNEAQLEKSRLLSDRFSAERPKGSFSTLEIQRTEQGDSAMYLCASSRGLSSSYEQYFGPGTRLTVT.

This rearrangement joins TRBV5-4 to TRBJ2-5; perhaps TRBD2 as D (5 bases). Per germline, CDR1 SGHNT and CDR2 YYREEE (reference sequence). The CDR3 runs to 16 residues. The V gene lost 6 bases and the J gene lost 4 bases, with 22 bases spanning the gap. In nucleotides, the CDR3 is TGTGCCAGCACCCCAGGAGGCCAAGCAGTGGGAGAGACCCAGTACTTC. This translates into CASTPGGQAVGETQYF.

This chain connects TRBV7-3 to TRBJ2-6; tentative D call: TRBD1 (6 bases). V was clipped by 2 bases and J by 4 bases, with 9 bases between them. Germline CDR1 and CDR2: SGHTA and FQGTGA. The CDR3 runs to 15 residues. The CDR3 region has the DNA TGTGCCAGCAGCTTAGAGGGGGTCGGGGCCAACGTCCTGACTTTC. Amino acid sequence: CASSLEGVGANVLTF.

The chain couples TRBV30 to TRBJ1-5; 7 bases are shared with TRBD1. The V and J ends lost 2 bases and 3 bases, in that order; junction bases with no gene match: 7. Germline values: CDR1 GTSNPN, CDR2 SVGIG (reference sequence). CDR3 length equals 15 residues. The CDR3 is CAWSIGTASNQPQHF. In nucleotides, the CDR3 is TGTGCCTGGAGTATCGGGACAGCCTCCAATCAGCCCCAGCATTTT.

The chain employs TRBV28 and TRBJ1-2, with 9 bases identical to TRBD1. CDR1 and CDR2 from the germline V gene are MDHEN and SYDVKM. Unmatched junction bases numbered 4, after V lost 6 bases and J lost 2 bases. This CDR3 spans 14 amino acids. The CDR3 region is CASSFGTGNYGYTF. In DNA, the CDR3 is TGTGCCAGCAGCTTCGGGACAGGGAACTATGGCTACACCTTC.

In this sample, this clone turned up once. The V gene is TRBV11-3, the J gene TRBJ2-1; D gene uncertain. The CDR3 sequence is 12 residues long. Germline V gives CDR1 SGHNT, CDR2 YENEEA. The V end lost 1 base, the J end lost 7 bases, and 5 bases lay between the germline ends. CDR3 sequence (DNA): TGTGCCAGCAGCTTAGTGGCAAATGAGCAGTTCTTC. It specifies CASSLVANEQFF.

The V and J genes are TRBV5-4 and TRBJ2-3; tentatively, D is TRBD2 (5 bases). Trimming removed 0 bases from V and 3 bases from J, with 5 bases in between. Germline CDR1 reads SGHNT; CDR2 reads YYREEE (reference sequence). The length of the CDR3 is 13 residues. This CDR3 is CASSLGGTDTQYF. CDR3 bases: TGTGCCAGCAGCTTGGGCGGGACAGATACGCAGTATTTT.

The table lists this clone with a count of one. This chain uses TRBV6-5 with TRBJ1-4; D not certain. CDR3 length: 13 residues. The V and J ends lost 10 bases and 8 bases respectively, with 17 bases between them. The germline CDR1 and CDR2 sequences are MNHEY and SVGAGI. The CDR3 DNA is TGTGCCACCGCGCGGGCACCGCGGGAAAAACTGTTTTTT. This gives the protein CATARAPREKLFF.

The CDR3 coding sequence is TGCGCCAGCAGCCAAGATCGGGCACGCGGGGAGACCCAGTACTTC. Translated, it gives CASSQDRARGETQYF. The J gene is TRBJ2-5, the V gene TRBV4-3, with D possibly TRBD2 on 5 matching bases. CDR1 LGHNA and CDR2 YSLEER come from the germline V gene. Trimming took off 0 bases at V and 5 bases at J, with 13 bases between the two ends. The CDR3 spans 15 residues.

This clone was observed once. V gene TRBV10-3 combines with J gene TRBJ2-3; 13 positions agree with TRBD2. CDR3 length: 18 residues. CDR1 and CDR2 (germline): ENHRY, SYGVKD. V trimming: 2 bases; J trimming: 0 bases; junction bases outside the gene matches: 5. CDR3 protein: CAISEGTSGITSTDTQYF. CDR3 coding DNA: TGTGCCATCAGTGAGGGGACTAGCGGGATAACTAGCACAGATACGCAGTATTTT.

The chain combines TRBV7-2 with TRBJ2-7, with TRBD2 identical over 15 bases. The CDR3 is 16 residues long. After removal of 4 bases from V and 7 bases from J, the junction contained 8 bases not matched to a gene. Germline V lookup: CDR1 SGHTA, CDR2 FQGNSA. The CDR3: CASSSPGLAGGREQYF. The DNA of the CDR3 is TGTGCCAGCAGCTCCCCGGGACTAGCGGGGGGTCGAGAGCAGTACTTC.

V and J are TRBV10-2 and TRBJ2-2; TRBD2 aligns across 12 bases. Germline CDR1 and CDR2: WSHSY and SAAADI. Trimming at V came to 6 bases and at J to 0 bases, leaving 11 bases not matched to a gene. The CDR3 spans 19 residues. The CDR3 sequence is CASRATGLAGSANTGELFF. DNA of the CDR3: TGCGCCAGCAGAGCAACGGGACTAGCGGGCTCCGCGAACACCGGGGAGCTGTTTTTT.

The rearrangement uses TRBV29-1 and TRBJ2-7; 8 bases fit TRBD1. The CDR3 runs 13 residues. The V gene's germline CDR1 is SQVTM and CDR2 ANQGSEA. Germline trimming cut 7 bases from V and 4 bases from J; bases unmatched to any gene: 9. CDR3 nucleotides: TGCAGCGCCCGGACAGGGAAGGGGTACGAGCAGTACTTC. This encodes CSARTGKGYEQYF.

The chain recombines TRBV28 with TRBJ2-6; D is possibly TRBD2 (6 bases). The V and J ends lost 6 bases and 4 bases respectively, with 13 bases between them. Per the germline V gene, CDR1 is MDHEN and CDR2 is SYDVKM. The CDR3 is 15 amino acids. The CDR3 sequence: CASSPGGSGANVLTF. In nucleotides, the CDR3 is TGTGCCAGCAGCCCCGGGGGTTCCGGGGCCAACGTCCTGACTTTC.

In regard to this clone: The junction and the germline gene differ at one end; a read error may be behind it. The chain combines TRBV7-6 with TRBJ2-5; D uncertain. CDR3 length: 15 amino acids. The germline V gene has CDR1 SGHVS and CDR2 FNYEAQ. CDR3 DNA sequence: TGTGGCAGCAGCCCGACACCTGCCCTACAAGAGACCCAGTACTTC. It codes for CGSSPTPALQETQYF. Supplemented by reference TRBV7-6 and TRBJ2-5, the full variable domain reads GAGVSQSPRYKVTKRGQDVALRCDPISGHVSLYWYRQALGQGPEFLTYFNYEAQQDKSGLPNDRFSAERPEGSISTLTIQRTEQRDSAMYRCGSSPTPALQETQYFGPGTRLLVL.

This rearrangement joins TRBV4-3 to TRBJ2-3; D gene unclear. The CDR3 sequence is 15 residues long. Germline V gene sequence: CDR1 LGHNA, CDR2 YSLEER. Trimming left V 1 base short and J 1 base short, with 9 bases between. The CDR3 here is CASSQGWWRTDTQYF. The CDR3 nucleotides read TGCGCCAGCAGCCAAGGGTGGTGGCGCACAGATACGCAGTATTTT.

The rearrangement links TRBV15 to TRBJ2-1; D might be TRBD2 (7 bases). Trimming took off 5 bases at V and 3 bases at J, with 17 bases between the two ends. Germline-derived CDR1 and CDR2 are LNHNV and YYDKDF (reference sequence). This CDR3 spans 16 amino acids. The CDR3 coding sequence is TGTGCCACCAGCCACCCGGGGGGCGGGCGCTACAATGAGCAGTTCTTC. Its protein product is CATSHPGGGRYNEQFF. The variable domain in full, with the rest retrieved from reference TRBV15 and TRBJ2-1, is DAMVIQNPRYQVTQFGKPVTLSCSQTLNHNVMYWYQQKSSQAPKLLFHYYDKDFNNEADTPDNFQSRRPNTSFCFLDIRSPGLGDTAMYLCATSHPGGGRYNEQFFGPGTRLTVL.

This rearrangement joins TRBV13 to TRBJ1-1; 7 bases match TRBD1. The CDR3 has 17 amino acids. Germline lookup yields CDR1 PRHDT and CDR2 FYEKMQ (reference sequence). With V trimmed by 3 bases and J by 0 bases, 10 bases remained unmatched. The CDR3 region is CASSFRTGQRLNTEAFF. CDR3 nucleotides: TGTGCCAGCAGCTTCCGGACAGGCCAGAGGTTGAACACTGAAGCTTTCTTT.

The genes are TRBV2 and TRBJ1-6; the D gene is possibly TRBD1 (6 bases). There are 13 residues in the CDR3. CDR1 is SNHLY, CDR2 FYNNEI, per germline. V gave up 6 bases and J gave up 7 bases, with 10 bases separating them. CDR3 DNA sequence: TGTGCCAGCAGGCGGACAGAAAATTCACCCCTCCACTTT. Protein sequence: CASRRTENSPLHF.

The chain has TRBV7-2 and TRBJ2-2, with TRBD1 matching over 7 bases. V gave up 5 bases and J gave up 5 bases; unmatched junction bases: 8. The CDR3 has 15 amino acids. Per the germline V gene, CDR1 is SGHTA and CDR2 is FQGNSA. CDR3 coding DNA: TGTGCCAGCAGCCCAGGGACAGCCGGGACCGGGGAGCTGTTTTTT. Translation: CASSPGTAGTGELFF.

CDR3 in DNA: TGCGCCAGCAGCTCCGGGACTAGCGGGGGTGGGACCCAGTACTTC. Its protein product is CASSSGTSGGGTQYF. The J gene is TRBJ2-5, the V gene TRBV5-1; 14 bases match TRBD2. CDR3 length: 15 residues. The junction had 5 bases not matched to a gene; V was cut back by 3 bases and J by 7 bases. Germline loops: CDR1 SGHRS, CDR2 YFSETQ.